The 29 T cell receptor beta chains in this list originate from one sample, sequenced in a study of blood T cell repertoires in COVID-19. Assay used: immunoSEQ multiplex PCR; TCRdb lists only in-frame clones, some missing. Here the sample spans around 250,000 clones, 80% to 90% being singletons. The material sequenced was PBMCs or T cells enriched from blood (not recorded which). These receptors all stem from a man aged 25-40 years with acute COVID-19.

The chain is built from TRBV19 and TRBJ2-1; a weak D match, TRBD2 (6 bases). The V gene lost 3 bases and the J gene lost 4 bases, with 13 bases spanning the gap. CDR3 length: 15 residues. The germline V gene encodes CDR1 LNHDA and CDR2 SQIVND (reference sequence). As DNA, the CDR3 is TGTGCCAGTAGTATTCTATCCGGGACTTACAATGAGCAGTTCTTC. Residues: CASSILSGTYNEQFF.

The genes are TRBV6-2 or TRBV6-3 and TRBJ2-1; D is unresolved. V lost 0 bases and J lost 10, with 13 bases in between. CDR1 and CDR2 from the germline V gene are MNHEY and SVGEGT. The CDR3 spans 14 residues. In nucleotides, the CDR3 is TGTGCCAGCAGTTACTCGATTGGGCTATCCGAGCAGTTCTTC. Translated, it gives CASSYSIGLSEQFF.

This clone came up once. This chain connects TRBV24-1 to TRBJ1-5; 11 bases are shared with TRBD1. There are 15 residues in the CDR3. With V trimmed by 3 bases and J by 6 bases, 3 bases remained unmatched. Germline V gene lookup returns CDR1 KGHDR and CDR2 SFDVKD. CDR3 sequence reads: CATSDTGQGAQPQHF. CDR3 DNA: TGTGCCACCAGTGATACCGGACAGGGGGCTCAGCCCCAGCATTTT.

The chain joins TRBV2 to TRBJ1-3, with D unresolved. CDR1 and CDR2 from the germline V gene are SNHLY and FYNNEI. Trimming removed 5 bases from V and 0 bases from J, with 11 bases in between. The length of the CDR3 is 15 residues. The CDR3 protein is CASSLTPISGNTIYF. CDR3 DNA sequence: TGTGCCAGCAGTTTGACACCCATCTCTGGAAACACCATATATTTT.

This clone was found once. This chain joins TRBV25-1 and TRBJ2-3; 9 nucleotides agree with TRBD1. The germline V gene has CDR1 MGHDK and CDR2 SYGVNS. The CDR3 is 16 amino acids. With V trimmed by 8 bases and J by 0 bases, 9 bases remained unmatched. This CDR3 is CASSRPTGGSTDTQYF. CDR3 nucleotides: TGTGCCAGCTCCCGCCCGACAGGGGGAAGCACAGATACGCAGTATTTT.

This clone occurred once. This chain connects TRBV27 to TRBJ2-3, with TRBD1 as a possible D gene (5 bases). With 6 bases removed from V and 2 bases from J, the gap between germline ends came to 6 bases. This CDR3 has 12 residues. CDR1 and CDR2 from the germline V gene are MNHEY and SMNVEV (reference sequence). The CDR3 DNA reads as TGTGCCAGCAGGGGGCACACAGATACGCAGTATTTT. The encoded protein is CASRGHTDTQYF.

J is TRBJ2-1 and V is TRBV6-5; TRBD2 is a possible D gene (6 bases). CDR1 and CDR2 from the germline V gene are MNHEY and SVGAGI. Trimming removed 10 bases from V and 4 bases from J, with 14 bases in between. There are 13 residues in the CDR3. The CDR3 coding sequence is TGTGCCACCCGCAACAGCGGGTACAATGAGCAGTTCTTC. Translated: CATRNSGYNEQFF.

The chain carries TRBV20-1 and TRBJ2-1; a possible D gene is TRBD2 (6 bases). Germline-derived CDR1 and CDR2 are DFQATT and SNEGSKA (reference sequence). This CDR3 spans 11 amino acids. Trimming took 5 bases from V and 12 from J, leaving 14 bases between them. The CDR3 bases are TGCAGTGCTGGCGGGGATTCTCGGCAGTTCTTC. Its translation is CSAGGDSRQFF.

V and J are TRBV7-3 and TRBJ1-2; 7 positions match TRBD1. The germline V gene encodes CDR1 SGHTA and CDR2 FQGTGA. J gave up 5 bases and V 2 bases, and 2 bases lay outside the gene matches. The CDR3 spans 13 residues. CDR3 residues: CASSLPGQYGYTF. The CDR3 DNA is TGTGCCAGCAGCTTACCGGGACAGTATGGCTACACCTTC. Using reference TRBV7-3 and TRBJ1-2 for the parts outside the CDR3, the full variable domain is GAGVSQTPSNKVTEKGKYVELRCDPISGHTALYWYRQSLGQGPEFLIYFQGTGAADDSGLPNDRFFAVRPEGSVSTLKIQRTERGDSAVYLCASSLPGQYGYTFGSGTRLTVV.

V is TRBV6-1 and J is TRBJ2-5; a weak D match, TRBD1 (6 bases). Between the trimmed V and J ends, which lost 2 bases and 6 bases, there was a span of 10 bases. Germline assignment: CDR1 MNHNS and CDR2 SASEGT. The CDR3 runs to 13 residues. CDR3 protein: CASSETGKQTQYF. Written as DNA, the CDR3 is TGTGCCAGCAGTGAAACAGGGAAGCAGACCCAGTACTTC.

This clone came up a few times. V gene TRBV6-5 combines with J gene TRBJ1-1; 10 bases map to TRBD1. Trimming removed 0 bases from V and 5 bases from J; junction bases left unmatched: 6. The V gene's germline CDR1 is MNHEY and CDR2 SVGAGI. This CDR3 has 16 amino acids. The CDR3 nucleotides read TGTGCCAGCAGTTACTCACGACAGGGGGCATGGACTGAAGCTTTCTTT. This codes for CASSYSRQGAWTEAFF.

The rearrangement uses TRBV6-5 and TRBJ2-2; D is undetermined. The CDR3 length is 16 residues. V was trimmed by 0 bases and J by 0 bases, leaving 8 bases between them. The germline V gene has CDR1 MNHEY and CDR2 SVGAGI. CDR3 region: CASSYSRFANTGELFF. The CDR3 nucleotides are TGTGCCAGCAGTTACTCTCGGTTCGCGAACACCGGGGAGCTGTTTTTT.

This clone was observed a handful of times. The V and J genes are TRBV19 and TRBJ1-3; D uncertain. The CDR3 contains 14 residues. Trimming stripped 1 base from V and 0 bases from J, with 4 bases between. Germline CDR1 LNHDA, CDR2 SQIVND (reference sequence). DNA for the CDR3: TGTGCCAGTAGTATAGCCTCCTCTGGAAACACCATATATTTT. It translates to CASSIASSGNTIYF.

CDR3 sequence (DNA): TGTGCCAGCAGCTTTAGCGGGTCCTCGTACGAGCAGTACGTC. Protein: CASSFSGSSYEQYV. The rearrangement uses TRBV5-1 and TRBJ2-7, with 7 bases fitting TRBD2. CDR1 SGHRS and CDR2 YFSETQ come from the germline V gene. This CDR3 has 14 residues.

This sequence joins TRBV6-1 and TRBJ1-2; possibly TRBD1 for D (6 bases). CDR3 length: 14 amino acids. V lost 3 bases and J lost 1, with 9 bases in between. CDR1 is MNHNS and CDR2 is SASEGT in the germline V gene. DNA of the CDR3: TGTGCCAGCAGTGAGTTAGGGGGTAACTATGGCTACACCTTC. It encodes CASSELGGNYGYTF.

The count of this clone is one. This sequence joins TRBV11-2 and TRBJ1-5; a weak D match, TRBD1 (5 bases). This CDR3 contains 15 residues. The germline gives CDR1 SGHAT, CDR2 FQNNGV. V dropped 0 bases and J dropped 4 bases, with 10 bases sitting between them. This CDR3 reads CASSLDSGENQPQHF. As DNA, the CDR3 is TGTGCCAGCAGCTTAGATTCGGGGGAGAATCAGCCCCAGCATTTT. The variable domain in full, completed from reference TRBV11-2 and TRBJ1-5, reads EAGVAQSPRYKIIEKRQSVAFWCNPISGHATLYWYQQILGQGPKLLIQFQNNGVVDDSQLPKDRFSAERLKGVDSTLKIQPAKLEDSAVYLCASSLDSGENQPQHFGDGTRLSIL.

The CDR3 DNA reads TGTGCCACCAGTGACTCGGTAGCGGGGCCAAGGACAGATACGCAGTATTTT. Its protein is CATSDSVAGPRTDTQYF. The chain uses TRBV24-1 and TRBJ2-3; 8 bases are a match to TRBD2. Germline CDR1 KGHDR, CDR2 SFDVKD. V trimming: 4 bases; J trimming: 3 bases; junction bases outside the gene matches: 11. The CDR3 runs 17 residues.

This chain connects TRBV27 to TRBJ1-6, with D hard to call. This CDR3 is 16 amino acids long. Germline CDR1 MNHEY, CDR2 SMNVEV (reference sequence). Trimming stripped 3 bases from V and 3 bases from J, with 12 bases between. CDR3 coding DNA: TGTGCCAGCAGTTTTGGACTTGCTCGCTATAATTCACCCCTCCACTTT. Residues: CASSFGLARYNSPLHF.

This clone was seen only a few times. As DNA, the CDR3 is TGTGCCAGCAGCAGAGGAGGCAGTAGAATCACTGAAGCTTTCTTT. Translated, it gives CASSRGGSRITEAFF. The chain is built from TRBV7-9 and TRBJ1-1; D gene ambiguous. CDR1 is SEHNR and CDR2 is FQNEAQ in the germline V gene (reference sequence). This CDR3 spans 15 amino acids. Trimming left V 5 bases short and J 4 bases short, with 17 bases between.

The chain links TRBV5-4 to TRBJ2-1, with 11 bases identical to TRBD2. The CDR3 length is 16 residues. Germline loops: CDR1 SGHNT, CDR2 YYREEE (reference sequence). J was trimmed by 9 bases and V by 0 bases; bases with no gene match: 8. The CDR3 bases are TGTGCCAGCAGCTTGGAATCACTAGCGGGAGTCGCTGAGCAGTTCTTC. Encoded protein: CASSLESLAGVAEQFF.

This clone appeared a single time. The chain uses TRBV28 and TRBJ2-1, with D possibly being TRBD2 (5 bases). The CDR3 runs to 16 residues. Germline V gene data show CDR1 as MDHEN and CDR2 as SYDVKM. V dropped 4 bases and J dropped 1 base, with 14 bases sitting between them. CDR3 in DNA: TGTGCCAGCAGTTCTCGACTGGGAGTTTCCTACAATGAGCAGTTCTTC. Its translation: CASSSRLGVSYNEQFF.

The rearrangement joins TRBV4-1 to TRBJ2-1; 10 nucleotides match TRBD2. The CDR3 is 15 amino acids. V dropped 3 bases and J dropped 9; count of bases not matched to a gene: 8. Per germline, CDR1 MGHRA and CDR2 YSYEKL. The CDR3 nucleotides read TGCGCCAGCAGCCACGGACTAGCGGACGTTCGTGAGCAGTTCTTC. Translation gives CASSHGLADVREQFF.

The chain has TRBV12-3 or TRBV12-4 and TRBJ2-5, with D tentatively TRBD2 (6 bases). Between the trimmed V and J ends, which lost 3 bases and 10 bases, there was a span of 9 bases. There are 11 residues in the CDR3. CDR3 in amino acids: CASSFSRGQYF. For the CDR3, the DNA is TGTGCCAGCAGTTTCTCGCGGGGCCAGTACTTC.

The V gene is TRBV18, the J gene TRBJ2-3, with 13 bases aligning to TRBD2. The CDR3 loop spans 18 amino acids. Germline CDR1 KGHSH, CDR2 LQKENI. V gave up 2 bases and J gave up 6 bases; unmatched junction bases: 11. The CDR3 protein is CASSPTRTSGRFSDTQYF. CDR3 sequence (DNA): TGTGCCAGCTCACCAACTCGGACTAGCGGGAGATTTTCGGATACGCAGTATTTT. Full variable domain (missing parts from reference TRBV18 and TRBJ2-3): NAGVMQNPRHLVRRRGQEARLRCSPMKGHSHVYWYRQLPEEGLKFMVYLQKENIIDESGMPKERFSAEFPKEGPSILRIQQVVRGDSAAYFCASSPTRTSGRFSDTQYFGPGTRLTVL.

The V call is TRBV6-1, the J call TRBJ2-4; possibly TRBD2 for D (5 bases). This CDR3 has 14 amino acids. Germline CDR1 MNHNS, CDR2 SASEGT. The V end lost 2 bases, the J end lost 7 bases, and 12 bases lay between the germline ends. CDR3 DNA: TGTGCCAGCAGTGAAATGGTCGGGGTGAACATTCAGTACTTC. Its protein is CASSEMVGVNIQYF.

V usage is TRBV5-8 and J usage is TRBJ1-1; D not resolved. Germline-derived CDR1 and CDR2 are SGHTS and YDEGEE. V dropped 6 bases and J dropped 0 bases, with 12 bases sitting between them. The CDR3 is made up of 14 amino acids. CDR3 nucleotide sequence: TGTGCCAGCATTAGCGGACCGCTGAACACTGAAGCTTTCTTT. Amino acid sequence: CASISGPLNTEAFF. Full variable domain (rest looked up from reference TRBV5-8 and TRBJ1-1): EAGVTQSPTHLIKTRGQQATLRCSPISGHTSVYWYQQALGLGLQFLLWYDEGEERNRGNFPPRFSGRQFPNYSSELNVNALELEDSALYLCASISGPLNTEAFFGQGTRLTVV.

The chain couples TRBV4-2 to TRBJ2-3; 9 bases fit TRBD2. There are 16 residues in the CDR3. Trimming cost V 4 bases and J 4 bases; bases outside gene matches: 9. From germline, CDR1 is LGHNA and CDR2 YNFKEQ. The CDR3: CASSRDLGLASDTQYF. CDR3 DNA: TGTGCCAGCAGCCGAGACTTAGGACTAGCGTCAGATACGCAGTATTTT.

The chain recombines TRBV6-5 with TRBJ2-7; possibly TRBD1 for D (5 bases). V lost 6 bases and J lost 4, with 16 bases in between. The germline CDR1 and CDR2 sequences are MNHEY and SVGAGI. This CDR3 is 14 amino acids long. The CDR3 nucleotides are TGTGCCAGCAGCAGTCATTGGACACCTTACGAGCAGTACGTC. The encoded protein is CASSSHWTPYEQYV.

This clone was counted once. V gene TRBV14 combines with J gene TRBJ1-2; unclear D gene. V was clipped by 5 bases and J by 3 bases, with 16 bases between them. CDR1 and CDR2 from the germline V gene are SGHDN and FVKESK. This CDR3 spans 15 amino acids. CDR3: CASSYREASYYGYTF. In nucleotides, the CDR3 is TGTGCCAGCAGCTATCGTGAGGCCTCCTACTATGGCTACACCTTC.